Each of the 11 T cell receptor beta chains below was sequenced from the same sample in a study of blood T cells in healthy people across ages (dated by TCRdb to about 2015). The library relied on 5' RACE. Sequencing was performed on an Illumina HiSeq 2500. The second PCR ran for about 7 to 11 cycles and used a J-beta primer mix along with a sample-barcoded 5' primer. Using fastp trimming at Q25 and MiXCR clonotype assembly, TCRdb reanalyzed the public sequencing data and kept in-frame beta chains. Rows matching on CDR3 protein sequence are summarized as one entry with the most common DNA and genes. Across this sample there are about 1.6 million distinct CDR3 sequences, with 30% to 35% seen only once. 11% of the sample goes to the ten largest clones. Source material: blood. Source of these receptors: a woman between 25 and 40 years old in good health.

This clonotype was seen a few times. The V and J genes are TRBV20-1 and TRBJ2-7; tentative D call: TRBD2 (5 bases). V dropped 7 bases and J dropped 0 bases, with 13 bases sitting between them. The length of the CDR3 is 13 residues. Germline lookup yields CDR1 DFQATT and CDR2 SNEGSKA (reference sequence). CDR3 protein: CSVKLTSSYEQYF. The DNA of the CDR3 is TGCAGTGTTAAACTTACTAGCTCCTACGAGCAGTACTTC.

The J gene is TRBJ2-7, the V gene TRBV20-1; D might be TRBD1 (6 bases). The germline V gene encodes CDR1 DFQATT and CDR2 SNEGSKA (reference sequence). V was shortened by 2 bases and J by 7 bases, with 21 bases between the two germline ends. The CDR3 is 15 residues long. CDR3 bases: TGCAGTGCTAGACTTGAGAGGGGGATGAGGGGGGAGCAGTACTTC. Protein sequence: CSARLERGMRGEQYF.

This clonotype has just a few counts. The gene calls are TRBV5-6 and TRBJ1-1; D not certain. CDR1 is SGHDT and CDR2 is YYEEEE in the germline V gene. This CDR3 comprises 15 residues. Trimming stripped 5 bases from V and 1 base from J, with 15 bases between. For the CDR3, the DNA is TGTGCCAGCAGTCTGCTAAACTCCCGGAACACTGAAGCTTTCTTT. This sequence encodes CASSLLNSRNTEAFF.

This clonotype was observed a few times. The CDR3 loop reads CSAPRLAGAHNEQFF. CDR3 in DNA: TGCAGTGCTCCGCGACTAGCGGGAGCGCATAATGAGCAGTTCTTC. V gene TRBV20-1 combines with J gene TRBJ2-1; 12 bases are a match to TRBD2. The CDR3 extends over 15 amino acids. Per the germline V gene, CDR1 is DFQATT and CDR2 is SNEGSKA (reference sequence). V was clipped by 5 bases and J by 7 bases; unmatched bases: 9.

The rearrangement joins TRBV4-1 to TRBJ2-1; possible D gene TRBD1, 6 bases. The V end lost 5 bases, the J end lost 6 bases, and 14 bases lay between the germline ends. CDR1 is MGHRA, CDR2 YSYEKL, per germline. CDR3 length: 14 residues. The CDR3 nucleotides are TGCGCCAGCAGCTCACGGACAGCCAGCAATGAGCAGTTCTTC. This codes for CASSSRTASNEQFF.

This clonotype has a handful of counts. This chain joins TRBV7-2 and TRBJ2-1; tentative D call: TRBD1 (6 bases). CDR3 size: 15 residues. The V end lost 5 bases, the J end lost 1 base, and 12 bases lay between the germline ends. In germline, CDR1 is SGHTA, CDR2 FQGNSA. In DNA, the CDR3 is TGTGCCAGCAGCCGCCAAAGGGGGTCCTACAATGAGCAGTTCTTC. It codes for CASSRQRGSYNEQFF.

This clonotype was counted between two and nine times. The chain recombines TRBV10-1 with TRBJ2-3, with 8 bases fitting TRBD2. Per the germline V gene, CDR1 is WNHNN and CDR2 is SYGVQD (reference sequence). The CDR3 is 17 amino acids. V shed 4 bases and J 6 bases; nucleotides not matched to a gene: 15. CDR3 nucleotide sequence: TGCGCCAGCAGTGGAGGGGGGTTGCTAGCGGGTTCCGATACGCAGTATTTT. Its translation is CASSGGGLLAGSDTQYF.

CDR3 nucleotide sequence: TGCGCCAGCAGCCAATCTAGCGGGGGACACTCCTACAATGAGCAGTTCTTC. Its protein product is CASSQSSGGHSYNEQFF. The V call is TRBV5-1, the J call TRBJ2-1, with TRBD2 matching over 10 bases. CDR1 is SGHRS and CDR2 is YFSETQ in the germline V gene. With V trimmed by 4 bases and J by 0 bases, 7 bases remained unmatched. The CDR3 length is 17 residues.

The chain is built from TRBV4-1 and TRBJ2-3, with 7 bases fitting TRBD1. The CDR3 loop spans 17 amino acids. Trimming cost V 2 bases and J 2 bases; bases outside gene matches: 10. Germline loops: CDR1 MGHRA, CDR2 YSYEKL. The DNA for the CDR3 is TGCGCCAGCAGCCAAACCCCGACAGGGATATTCACAGATACGCAGTATTTT. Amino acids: CASSQTPTGIFTDTQYF.

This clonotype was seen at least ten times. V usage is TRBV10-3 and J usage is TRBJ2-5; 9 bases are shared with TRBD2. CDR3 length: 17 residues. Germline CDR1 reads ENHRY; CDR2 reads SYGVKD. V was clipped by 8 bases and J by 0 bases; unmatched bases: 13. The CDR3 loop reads CAIRSSGMTSHQETQYF. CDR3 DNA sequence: TGTGCCATCCGATCTAGCGGGATGACCTCCCACCAAGAGACCCAGTACTTC.

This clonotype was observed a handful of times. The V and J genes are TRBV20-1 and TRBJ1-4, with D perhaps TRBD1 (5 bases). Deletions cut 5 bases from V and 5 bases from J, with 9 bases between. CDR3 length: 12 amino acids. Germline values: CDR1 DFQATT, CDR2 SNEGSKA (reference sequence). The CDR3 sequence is CSALGGNEKLFF. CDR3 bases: TGCAGTGCTCTGGGGGGAAATGAAAAACTGTTTTTT.